What follows are 22 T cell receptor beta chains derived from one specimen sequenced in a study of blood T cell repertoires in COVID-19. Repertoires were generated with immunoSEQ multiplex PCR, while TCRdb's copy carries only in-frame clones and drops some. The sample has approximately 250,000 clones, 84% seen once. The sequenced sample was peripheral blood. Receptors were obtained from a woman aged 40 to 49 who had recovered from COVID-19.

This sequence joins TRBV10-3 and TRBJ2-5; D may be TRBD2 (6 bases). The CDR3 length is 15 residues. V gave up 2 bases and J gave up 2 bases, with 12 bases separating them. Germline loops: CDR1 ENHRY, CDR2 SYGVKD. This CDR3 is CAISEGTPYQETQYF. The CDR3 nucleotides are TGTGCCATCAGTGAGGGGACTCCCTATCAAGAGACCCAGTACTTC.

The chain recombines TRBV7-2 with TRBJ1-1; D is possibly TRBD1 (6 bases). The germline V gene encodes CDR1 SGHTA and CDR2 FQGNSA. CDR3 size: 14 residues. Between the trimmed V and J ends, which lost 5 bases and 0 bases, there was a span of 10 bases. The CDR3 loop is CASSPDRLNTEAFF. CDR3 DNA: TGTGCCAGCAGCCCGGACAGACTGAACACTGAAGCTTTCTTT.

The chain has TRBV30 and TRBJ1-1, with 9 bases fitting TRBD1. The germline V gene has CDR1 GTSNPN and CDR2 SVGIG (reference sequence). This CDR3 has 13 residues. Trimming took 5 bases from V and 6 from J; bases not matched to a gene: 7. CDR3 bases: TGTGCCTGGGAGGGACAGGGATTGGCTGAAGCTTTCTTT. Amino acid sequence: CAWEGQGLAEAFF.

The chain is built from TRBV4-2 and TRBJ2-2, with D maybe TRBD1 (5 bases). This CDR3 is built from 13 residues. Deletions cut 4 bases from V and 4 bases from J, with 7 bases between. Germline V lookup: CDR1 LGHNA, CDR2 YNFKEQ. The DNA of the CDR3 is TGTGCCAGCAGCCGGACATCCACCGGGGAGCTGTTTTTT. Amino acids: CASSRTSTGELFF.

The chain links TRBV5-1 to TRBJ1-1, with D perhaps matching TRBD1 (6 bases). V shed 0 bases and J shed 5 bases, with 14 bases lying between them. The germline V gene encodes CDR1 SGHRS and CDR2 YFSETQ. The CDR3 length is 15 residues. Here the CDR3 reads CASSLEQGRGTEAFF. DNA for the CDR3: TGCGCCAGCAGCTTGGAACAAGGGAGGGGGACTGAAGCTTTCTTT.

The genes are TRBV28 and TRBJ1-6; perhaps TRBD1 as D (6 bases). Germline lookup yields CDR1 MDHEN and CDR2 SYDVKM. This CDR3 is 11 amino acids long. V shed 5 bases and J shed 13 bases, with 9 bases lying between them. The CDR3 bases are TGTGCCAGCAGTGAACAGGGCCCCCTCCACTTT. Translating it yields CASSEQGPLHF.

J is TRBJ1-6 and V is TRBV4-3; D uncertain. The length of the CDR3 is 16 residues. V was shortened by 5 bases and J by 0 bases, with 11 bases between the two germline ends. Germline CDR1 LGHNA, CDR2 YSLEER. This CDR3 is CASSDLLSSYNSPLHF. The CDR3 coding sequence is TGCGCCAGCAGCGATCTCTTGAGCTCCTATAATTCACCCCTCCACTTT.

This chain joins TRBV18 and TRBJ1-2; D is unresolved. Trimming removed 1 base at V and 4 bases at J, with 10 bases between. There are 14 residues in the CDR3. Germline V gene sequence: CDR1 KGHSH, CDR2 LQKENI. The CDR3 reads CASSPRETTYGYTF. The DNA of the CDR3 is TGTGCCAGCTCACCACGCGAGACAACCTATGGCTACACCTTC. The full variable domain, completed using reference TRBV18 and TRBJ1-2, is NAGVMQNPRHLVRRRGQEARLRCSPMKGHSHVYWYRQLPEEGLKFMVYLQKENIIDESGMPKERFSAEFPKEGPSILRIQQVVRGDSAAYFCASSPRETTYGYTFGSGTRLTVV.

V gene TRBV3-1 (or the pseudogene TRBV3-2) combines with J gene TRBJ2-5; D gene unclear. Germline V gene lookup returns CDR1 LGHDT and CDR2 YNNKEL (reference sequence). The CDR3 extends over 14 amino acids. Deletions cut 1 base from V and 3 bases from J, with 9 bases between. The CDR3 spells CASSQATIKETQYF. As DNA, the CDR3 is TGTGCCAGCAGCCAAGCTACTATTAAAGAGACCCAGTACTTC.

The gene calls are TRBV7-8 and TRBJ2-1; 10 positions match TRBD1. CDR3 length: 15 amino acids. J gave up 9 bases and V 3 bases, and 8 bases lay outside the gene matches. Germline values: CDR1 SGHVS, CDR2 FQNEAQ. The CDR3 spells CASSFGQGVDGEQFF. In nucleotides, the CDR3 is TGTGCCAGCAGCTTTGGACAGGGGGTTGACGGTGAGCAGTTCTTC.

The chain has TRBV7-9 and TRBJ1-6, with D tentatively TRBD1 (6 bases). This CDR3 region has 13 residues. Trimming pared 8 bases from V and 6 bases from J, leaving 11 bases between. The germline CDR1 and CDR2 sequences are SEHNR and FQNEAQ (reference sequence). CDR3 region: CASGQQVNSPLHF. The CDR3, as DNA: TGTGCCAGCGGACAGCAAGTTAATTCACCCCTCCACTTT.

The chain carries TRBV30 and TRBJ2-5; TRBD2 might be the D (5 bases). The CDR3 sequence is 13 residues long. Trimming pared 8 bases from V and 5 bases from J, leaving 18 bases between. Germline assignment: CDR1 GTSNPN and CDR2 SVGIG (reference sequence). CDR3 protein: CAGRAAGVETQYF. The DNA of the CDR3 is TGTGCCGGGCGAGCGGCGGGTGTGGAGACCCAGTACTTC.

This chain joins TRBV18 and TRBJ1-3, with D maybe TRBD1 (6 bases). The ends were cut back, 3 bases at V and 4 bases at J, with 19 bases in the middle. Per the germline V gene, CDR1 is KGHSH and CDR2 is LQKENI. This CDR3 has 17 residues. The CDR3 DNA follows: TGTGCCAGCTCACCCACCGAACAGGGATCGGGAGGAAACACCATATATTTT. Translated: CASSPTEQGSGGNTIYF.

CDR3 loop: CASSLGLAGGLNTDTQYF. DNA for the CDR3: TGTGCCAGTAGTTTGGGACTAGCGGGGGGATTGAACACAGATACGCAGTATTTT. The V call is TRBV19, the J call TRBJ2-3; 15 bases are shared with TRBD2. The trim removed 5 bases at V and 2 bases at J, leaving 8 bases unmatched. This CDR3 has 18 amino acids. Per the germline V gene, CDR1 is LNHDA and CDR2 is SQIVND (reference sequence).

The CDR3 loop reads CSVGSYTDTQYF. CDR3 coding DNA: TGCAGCGTTGGGAGTTACACAGATACGCAGTATTTT. The chain links TRBV29-1 to TRBJ2-3; D unresolved. Germline lookup yields CDR1 SQVTM and CDR2 ANQGSEA. The CDR3 contains 12 residues. Trimming removed 4 bases at V and 2 bases at J, with 7 bases between.

V usage is TRBV27 and J usage is TRBJ2-5; D gene unclear. Germline V lookup: CDR1 MNHEY, CDR2 SMNVEV (reference sequence). This CDR3 contains 15 residues. Trimming shortened V by 5 bases and J by 5 bases, and 18 bases separated the two germline ends. CDR3 in DNA: TGTGCCAGCAGTCCCCTAGAGTTCGCCAAGGAGACCCAGTACTTC. Protein sequence: CASSPLEFAKETQYF.

The rearrangement joins TRBV19 to TRBJ1-2, with 7 bases fitting TRBD1. The V gene's germline CDR1 is LNHDA and CDR2 SQIVND (reference sequence). The CDR3 runs to 15 residues. V was pared by 0 bases and J by 4 bases, with 5 bases of the junction left unmatched. DNA for the CDR3: TGTGCCAGTAGTATAGATGATGGGACAGTCTATGGCTACACCTTC. Translation gives CASSIDDGTVYGYTF.

The genes are TRBV5-1 and TRBJ1-1; D is unclear. The CDR3 loop spans 12 amino acids. Germline V gives CDR1 SGHRS, CDR2 YFSETQ. The V and J ends lost 4 bases and 11 bases respectively, with 15 bases between them. In nucleotides, the CDR3 is TGCGCCAGCAGCCCCGACTCCGGTTCGGCTTTCTTT. Translation: CASSPDSGSAFF.

The chain carries TRBV19 and TRBJ2-5; 7 bases map to TRBD1. This CDR3 region has 16 residues. Germline loops: CDR1 LNHDA, CDR2 SQIVND (reference sequence). The V gene end was trimmed by 4 bases and the J gene end by 1 base; junction bases not matched to a gene: 9. This CDR3 reads CASSRSWDRGQETQYF. In nucleotides, the CDR3 is TGTGCCAGTAGTAGATCCTGGGACAGAGGCCAAGAGACCCAGTACTTC.

The gene calls are TRBV7-2 and TRBJ2-1; 7 bases match TRBD1. The germline V gene has CDR1 SGHTA and CDR2 FQGNSA. CDR3 size: 13 residues. V lost 5 bases, J lost 9 bases, and 7 bases stayed unmatched. CDR3 nucleotides: TGTGCCAGCAGCGGTGCAGGGGGTACTGAGCAGTTCTTC. This encodes CASSGAGGTEQFF.

This rearrangement joins TRBV5-1 to TRBJ2-3; 8 nucleotides align to TRBD1. V was pared by 4 bases and J by 4 bases, with 5 bases of the junction left unmatched. The CDR3 consists of 14 residues. The germline gives CDR1 SGHRS, CDR2 YFSETQ. CDR3 DNA sequence: TGCGCCAGCAGCGGACAGGGAGGTCCAGATACGCAGTATTTT. Its protein product is CASSGQGGPDTQYF.

The rearrangement joins TRBV28 to TRBJ2-7; 9 bases agree with TRBD1. J lost 4 bases, V lost 6 bases, and 10 bases had no gene match. In germline, CDR1 is MDHEN, CDR2 SYDVKM. The CDR3 has 15 amino acids. The CDR3: CASRSPGQGGYEQYF. CDR3 DNA sequence: TGTGCCAGCAGATCCCCGGGACAGGGCGGTTACGAGCAGTACTTC.